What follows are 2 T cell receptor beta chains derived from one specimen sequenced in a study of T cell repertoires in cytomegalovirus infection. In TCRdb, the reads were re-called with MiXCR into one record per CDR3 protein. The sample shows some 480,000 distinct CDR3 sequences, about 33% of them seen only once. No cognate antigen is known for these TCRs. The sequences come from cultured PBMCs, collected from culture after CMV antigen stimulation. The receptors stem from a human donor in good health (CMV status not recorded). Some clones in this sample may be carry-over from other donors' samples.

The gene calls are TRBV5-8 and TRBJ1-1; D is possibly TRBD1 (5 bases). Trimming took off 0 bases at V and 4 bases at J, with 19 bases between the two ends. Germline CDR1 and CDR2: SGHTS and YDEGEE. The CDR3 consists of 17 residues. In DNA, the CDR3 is TGTGCCAGCAGCTTGGAGGCCGGGACTAACGTGGGCACTGAAGCTTTCTTT. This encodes CASSLEAGTNVGTEAFF. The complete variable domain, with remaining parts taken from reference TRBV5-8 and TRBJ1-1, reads EAGVTQSPTHLIKTRGQQATLRCSPISGHTSVYWYQQALGLGLQFLLWYDEGEERNRGNFPPRFSGRQFPNYSSELNVNALELEDSALYLCASSLEAGTNVGTEAFFGQGTRLTVV.

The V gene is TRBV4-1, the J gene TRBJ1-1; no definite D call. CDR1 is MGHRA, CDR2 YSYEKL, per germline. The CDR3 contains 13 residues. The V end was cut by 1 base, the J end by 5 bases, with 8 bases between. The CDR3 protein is CASSQAPVTEAFF. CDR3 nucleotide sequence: TGCGCCAGCAGCCAAGCCCCGGTAACTGAAGCTTTCTTT.